The 6 T cell receptor beta chains in this list originate from one sample, sequenced in a study of control samples from healthy donors and cancer patients. TCRdb keeps only in-frame clones here, not all; method: immunoSEQ multiplex PCR. The data show around 190,000 clones, around 90% seen once. Sequencing used blood. The source of these receptors is a woman aged 50 to 60 in good health.

This clone was detected once. The V and J genes are TRBV18 and TRBJ1-3, with no clear D. Germline CDR1 and CDR2: KGHSH and LQKENI. The V gene lost 2 bases and the J gene lost 0 bases, with 8 bases spanning the gap. The CDR3 consists of 15 residues. The CDR3 coding sequence is TGTGCCAGCTCACCAAACACCCACTCTGGAAACACCATATATTTT. Translated, it gives CASSPNTHSGNTIYF.

The rearrangement uses TRBV9 and TRBJ2-1; D is possibly TRBD2 (6 bases). CDR3 length: 15 residues. Germline V gives CDR1 SGDLS, CDR2 YYNGEE. V was pared by 0 bases and J by 9 bases, with 16 bases between. Written as DNA, the CDR3 is TGTGCCAGCAGCGTAGTGGGACTGGGGGGAGGTGAGCAGTTCTTC. Translating gives CASSVVGLGGGEQFF. Drawing the rest from reference TRBV9 and TRBJ2-1, the complete variable domain is DSGVTQTPKHLITATGQRVTLRCSPRSGDLSVYWYQQSLDQGLQFLIQYYNGEERAKGNILERFSAQQFPDLHSELNLSSLELGDSALYFCASSVVGLGGGEQFFGPGTRLTVL.

This clone showed up just once. In DNA form, the CDR3 reads TGCGCCAGCAGCTCCAGCGACAGCACGTATGGCTACACCTTC. Its protein is CASSSSDSTYGYTF. The rearrangement links TRBV5-1 to TRBJ1-2; perhaps TRBD1 as D (5 bases). There are 14 residues in the CDR3. V lost 3 bases to trimming and J lost 5 bases, with 14 bases between them. The germline V gene has CDR1 SGHRS and CDR2 YFSETQ. The whole variable domain, remainder taken from reference TRBV5-1 and TRBJ1-2, is KAGVTQTPRYLIKTRGQQVTLSCSPISGHRSVSWYQQTPGQGLQFLFEYFSETQRNKGNFPGRFSGRQFSNSRSEMNVSTLELGDSALYLCASSSSDSTYGYTFGSGTRLTVV.

The chain combines TRBV5-3 with TRBJ2-1; 7 bases agree with TRBD2. TRBV5-3 is filed as an ORF, its function uncertain. Trimming removed 7 bases from V and 3 bases from J; junction bases left unmatched: 19. The CDR3 loop spans 18 amino acids. The CDR3 DNA sequence: TGTGCCAGACCGACTAGCCTCAGCGGACTCCCCCTCTACAATGAGCAGTTCTTC. Encoded protein: CARPTSLSGLPLYNEQFF.

The chain has TRBV24-1 and TRBJ2-5; D may be TRBD2 (5 bases). This CDR3 has 14 amino acids. Trimming removed 3 bases at V and 3 bases at J, with 10 bases between. CDR1 and CDR2 (germline): KGHDR, SFDVKD. CDR3 bases: TGTGCCACCAGTGATCCATTACTAGAAGAGACCCAGTACTTC. Translating it yields CATSDPLLEETQYF.

The V gene is TRBV21-1, the J gene TRBJ2-3; the D call TRBD2 from the table was never checked on the DNA. TRBV21-1 is labeled a pseudogene. CDR3 length equals 16 residues. The CDR3 DNA is TGTGCCAGCAGCCCGGGACTCCACCCGCCCCCAGATACGCAGTATTTT. Its translation is CASSPGLHPPPDTQYF.